One TCR beta chain is described in this entry. What it binds is not known. This sample was taken from a study of T cell clones after liver transplantation. Only in-frame clones appear in the TCRdb table, and some are missing; sequencing was by immunoSEQ multiplex PCR. The sample holds roughly 19,000 clones, 80% to 90% seen once. Study-level points and caveats: Migration into the graft, not deletion, may explain lost graft donor-reactive T cells.

V was shortened by 6 bases and J by 0 bases, with 13 bases between the two germline ends. The CDR3 is made up of 15 amino acids. The germline CDR1 and CDR2 sequences are MGHRA and YSYEKL. The chain is built from TRBV4-1 and TRBJ2-3; tentatively, D is TRBD2 (5 bases). Sequenced material: CD8+ T cells from blood, taken 45 to 46 months after liver transplant. This clonotype originated in a human patient who received a liver transplant. Among the T cells, some may be from the graft donor. The CDR3 DNA sequence: TGCGCCAGCAGGGATCCTCAGCGGAGCACAGATACGCAGTATTTT. This gives the protein CASRDPQRSTDTQYF.